Below, one T cell receptor (beta chain) is given with its context. Its cognate antigen is unknown. Donors counted as nominally healthy when sampled, yet unrecorded immune exposures were likely. The record originates from a study of cytomegalovirus exposure and HLA in healthy donors. Study at large: Unique TCR beta sequences numbering approximately 100 million came from 150 million to 200 million T cells in an earlier analysis.

The PCR made use of 60 Vbeta and 13 Jbeta primers. TCRdb's copy holds only in-frame clones and misses some; the assay was immunoSEQ multiplex PCR. Of approximately 97,000 clones in the sample, 50% to 70% were seen once. General study findings and limits: Whilst most TCR sequences proved rare, a subset of public TCRs occurred across many donors.

The clonotype originates from a human donor in good health. Material for sequencing was PBMCs.

The CDR3 DNA reads as TGCGCCAGCAGTGAAGCGGTTTACAATGAGCAGTTCTTC. This gives the protein CASSEAVYNEQFF. The rearrangement uses TRBV10-1 and TRBJ2-1; D might be TRBD2 (5 bases). This CDR3 is 13 amino acids long. CDR1 is WNHNN, CDR2 SYGVQD, per germline (reference sequence). V shed 3 bases and J shed 4 bases, with 7 bases lying between them.